The entry that follows covers one TCR beta chain sequence. Read sequence stops 3 residues before the CDR3 end, and the germline J gene provides the missing end. These data belong to a study of T cells in women clearing cervical HPV infection. Sequencing used immunoSEQ multiplex PCR; TCRdb keeps in-frame clones, though not all of them. With around 15,000 clones in the sample, the ten largest clones hold about 10%. CDR1 and CDR2 (germline): DFQATT, SNEGSKA (reference sequence). Trimming took off 3 bases at V and 2 bases at J, with 16 bases between the two ends. The CDR3 is 15 amino acids. The chain joins TRBV20-1 to TRBJ2-5; D is tentatively TRBD1 or TRBD2 (6 bases each). Source material: blood buffy coat. The origin of this receptor is a woman aged 18-70 years with a cervical HPV16 infection that either progressed to CIN3+ or cleared (not recorded which). The chain's CDR3 is CSASALGAGQETQYF. Partial CDR3 DNA: TGCAGTGCTAGCGCCCTGGGGGCGGGACAAGAGACC.